This T cell receptor beta chain stems from a study of shared clonotypes between healthy human individuals. Findings of the study overall: The naive CD4 repertoires of a handful of donors were compared, and about 5% of clonotypes were shared.

As regards this clone: Its cognate antigen is unknown.

Produced via immunoSEQ multiplex PCR; TCRdb's table is partial and in-frame only. Of under 1,100,000 clones listed, 60% to 80% are singletons. Germline CDR1 LNHDA, CDR2 SQIVND (reference sequence). CDR3 length: 14 residues. With 3 bases removed from V and 3 bases from J, the gap between germline ends came to 9 bases. The source material was memory CD4+ T cells sorted from blood. Described subset: CD45RA-negative fraction. The rearrangement joins TRBV19 to TRBJ2-1; perhaps TRBD2 as D (6 bases). This TCR was sampled from a man younger than 30 in good health. The CDR3 coding sequence is TGTGCCAGTAGTATCCAGGGAGGCTACAATGAGCAGTTCTTC. The encoded protein is CASSIQGGYNEQFF. Based on the CDR3 plus reference TRBV19 and TRBJ2-1, the full variable domain is DGGITQSPKYLFRKEGQNVTLSCEQNLNHDAMYWYRQDPGQGLRLIYYSQIVNDFQKGDIAEGYSVSREKKESFPLTVTSAQKNPTAFYLCASSIQGGYNEQFFGPGTRLTVL.